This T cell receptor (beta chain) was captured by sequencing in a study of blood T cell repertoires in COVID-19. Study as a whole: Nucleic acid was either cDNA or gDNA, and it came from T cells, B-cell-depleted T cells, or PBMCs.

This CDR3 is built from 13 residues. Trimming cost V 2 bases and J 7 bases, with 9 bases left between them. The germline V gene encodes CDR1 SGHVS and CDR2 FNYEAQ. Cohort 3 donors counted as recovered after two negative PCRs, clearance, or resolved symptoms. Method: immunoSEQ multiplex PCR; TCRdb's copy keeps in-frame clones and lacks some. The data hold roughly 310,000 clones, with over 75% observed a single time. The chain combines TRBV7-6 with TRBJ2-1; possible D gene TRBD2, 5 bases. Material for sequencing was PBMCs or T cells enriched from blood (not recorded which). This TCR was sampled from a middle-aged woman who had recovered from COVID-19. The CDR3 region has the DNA TGTGCCAGCAGCTTAAGTAGCGTGAATGAGCAGTTCTTC. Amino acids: CASSLSSVNEQFF.